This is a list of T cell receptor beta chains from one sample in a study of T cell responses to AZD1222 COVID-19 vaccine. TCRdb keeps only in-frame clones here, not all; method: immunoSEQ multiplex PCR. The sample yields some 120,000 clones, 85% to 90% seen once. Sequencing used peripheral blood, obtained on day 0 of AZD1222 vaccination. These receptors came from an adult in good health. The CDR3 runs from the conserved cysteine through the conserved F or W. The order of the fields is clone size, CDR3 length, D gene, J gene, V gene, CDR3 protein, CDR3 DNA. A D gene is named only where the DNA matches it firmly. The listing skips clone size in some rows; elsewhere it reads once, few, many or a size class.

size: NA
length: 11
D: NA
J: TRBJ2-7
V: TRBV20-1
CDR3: CSASRGYEQYF
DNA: TGCAGTGCGAGTAGGGGCTACGAGCAGTACTTC

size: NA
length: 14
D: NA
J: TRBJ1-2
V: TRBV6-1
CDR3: CASSETGGSYGYTF
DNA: TGTGCCAGCAGTGAAACTGGGGGCTCATATGGCTACACCTTC

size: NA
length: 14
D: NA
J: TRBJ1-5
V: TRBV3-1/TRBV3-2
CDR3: CASRRRVSNQPQHF
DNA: TGTGCCAGCAGGCGGCGGGTTAGCAATCAGCCCCAGCATTTT

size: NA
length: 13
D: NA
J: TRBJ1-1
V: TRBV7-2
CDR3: CASSRGRNTEAFF
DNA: TGTGCCAGCAGCCGAGGGAGGAACACTGAAGCTTTCTTT

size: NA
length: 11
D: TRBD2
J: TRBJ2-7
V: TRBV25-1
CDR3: CASSAGGEQYF
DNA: TGTGCCAGCAGTGCGGGGGGCGAGCAGTACTTC

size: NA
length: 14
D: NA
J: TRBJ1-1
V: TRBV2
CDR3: CASKKPEPNTEAFF
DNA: TGTGCCAGCAAAAAACCGGAGCCGAACACTGAAGCTTTCTTT

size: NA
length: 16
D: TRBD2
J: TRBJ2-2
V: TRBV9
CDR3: CASSASGGTNTGELFF
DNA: TGTGCCAGCAGCGCTAGCGGGGGGACGAACACCGGGGAGCTGTTTTTT

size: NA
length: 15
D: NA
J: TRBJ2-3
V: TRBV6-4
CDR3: CASSDRRPNTDTQYF
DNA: TGTGCCAGCAGTGACCGGCGGCCTAACACAGATACGCAGTATTTT

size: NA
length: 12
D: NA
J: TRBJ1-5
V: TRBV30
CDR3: CAWSVLNQPQHF
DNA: TGTGCCTGGAGTGTTCTTAATCAGCCCCAGCATTTT

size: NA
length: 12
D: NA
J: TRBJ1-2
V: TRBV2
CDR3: CASSTGMGGYTF
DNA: TGTGCCAGCAGTACAGGGATGGGTGGCTACACCTTC

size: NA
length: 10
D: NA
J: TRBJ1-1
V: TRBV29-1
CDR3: CSVVVTEAFF
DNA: TGCAGCGTTGTTGTCACTGAAGCTTTCTTT

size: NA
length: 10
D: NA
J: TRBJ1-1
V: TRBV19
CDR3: CASSDIEAFF
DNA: TGTGCCAGTAGTGATATTGAAGCTTTCTTT

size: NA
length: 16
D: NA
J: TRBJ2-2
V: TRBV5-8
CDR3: CASSLNIADNTGELFF
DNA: TGTGCCAGCAGCTTGAATATAGCGGACAACACCGGGGAGCTGTTTTTT

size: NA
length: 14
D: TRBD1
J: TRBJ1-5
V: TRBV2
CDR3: CASSDESGGQPQHF
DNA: TGTGCCAGCAGTGATGAGTCAGGGGGGCAGCCCCAGCATTTT

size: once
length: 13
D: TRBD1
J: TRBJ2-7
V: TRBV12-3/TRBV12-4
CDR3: CASSRTGVNEQYF
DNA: TGTGCCAGCAGCAGGACAGGGGTGAACGAGCAGTACTTC

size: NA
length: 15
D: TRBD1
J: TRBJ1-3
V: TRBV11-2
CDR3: CASSSGTGSGNTIYF
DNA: TGTGCCAGCAGCTCCGGGACAGGGTCTGGAAACACCATATATTTT

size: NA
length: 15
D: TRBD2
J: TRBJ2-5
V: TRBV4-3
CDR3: CASSRGLKDGETQYF
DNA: TGCGCCAGCAGCCGGGGACTAAAGGACGGAGAGACCCAGTACTTC

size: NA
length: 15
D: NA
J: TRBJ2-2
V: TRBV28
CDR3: CASRPQDRNTGELFF
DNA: TGTGCCAGCAGGCCCCAGGACAGGAACACCGGGGAGCTGTTTTTT

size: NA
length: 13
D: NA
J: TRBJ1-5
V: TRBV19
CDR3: CASSIRQHQPQHF
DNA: TGTGCCAGTAGTATACGACAGCATCAGCCCCAGCATTTT

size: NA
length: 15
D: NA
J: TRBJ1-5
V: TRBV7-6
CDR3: CASSLYAGSNQPQHF
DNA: TGTGCCAGCAGCTTATACGCAGGGAGCAATCAGCCCCAGCATTTT

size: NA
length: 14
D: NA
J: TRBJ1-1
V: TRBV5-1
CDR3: CASSLAPENTEAFF
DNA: TGCGCCAGCAGCTTGGCCCCCGAGAACACTGAAGCTTTCTTT

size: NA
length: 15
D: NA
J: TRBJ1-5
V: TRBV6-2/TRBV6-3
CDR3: CASSPTGTHNQPQHF
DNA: TGTGCCAGCAGTCCCACCGGGACACACAATCAGCCCCAGCATTTT

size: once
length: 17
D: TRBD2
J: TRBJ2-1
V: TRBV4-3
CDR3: CASANIAGRNRANEQFF
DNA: TGCGCCAGCGCCAATATAGCGGGGAGGAATAGAGCCAATGAGCAGTTCTTC

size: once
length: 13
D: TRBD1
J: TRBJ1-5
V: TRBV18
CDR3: CASSPGQNQPQHF
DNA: TGTGCCAGCTCACCGGGACAGAATCAGCCCCAGCATTTT

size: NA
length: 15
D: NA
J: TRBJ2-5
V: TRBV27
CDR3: CASSPGTGQWETQYF
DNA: TGTGCCAGCAGTCCTGGGACGGGCCAGTGGGAGACCCAGTACTTC

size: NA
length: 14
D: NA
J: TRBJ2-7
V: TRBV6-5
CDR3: CASTIPSASYEQYF
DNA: TGTGCCAGCACTATCCCCTCCGCTAGCTACGAGCAGTACTTC

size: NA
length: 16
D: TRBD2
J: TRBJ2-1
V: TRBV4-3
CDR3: CASSQEVAGGIGEQFF
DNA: TGCGCCAGCAGCCAAGAGGTGGCGGGAGGAATAGGAGAGCAGTTCTTC

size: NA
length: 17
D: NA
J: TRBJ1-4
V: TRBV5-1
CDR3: CASSLVSSGTGREKLFF
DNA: TGCGCCAGCAGCTTGGTTTCTTCTGGGACGGGTCGTGAAAAACTGTTTTTT

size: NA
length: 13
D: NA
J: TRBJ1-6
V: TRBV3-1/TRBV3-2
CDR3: CASSQDGRSPLHF
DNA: TGTGCCAGCAGCCAAGACGGTCGTTCACCCCTCCACTTT

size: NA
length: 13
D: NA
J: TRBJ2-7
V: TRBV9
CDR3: CASSVEAGRAQYF
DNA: TGTGCCAGCAGCGTAGAGGCAGGACGGGCGCAGTACTTC

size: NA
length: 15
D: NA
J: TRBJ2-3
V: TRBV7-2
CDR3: CASSPVGGGSDTQYF
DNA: TGTGCCAGCAGCCCGGTAGGGGGGGGGTCAGATACGCAGTATTTT

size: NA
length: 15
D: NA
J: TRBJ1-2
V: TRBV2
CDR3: CASSAGPGPAYGYTF
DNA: TGTGCCAGCAGTGCCGGCCCGGGGCCTGCATATGGCTACACCTTC

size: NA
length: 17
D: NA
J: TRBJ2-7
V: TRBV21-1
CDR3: CASSNGGGTGGIYEQYF
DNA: TGTGCCAGCAGCAATGGGGGGGGGACAGGGGGGATCTACGAGCAGTACTTC

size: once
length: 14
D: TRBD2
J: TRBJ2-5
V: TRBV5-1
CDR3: CASSSWTRTETQYF
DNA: TGCGCCAGCAGCAGTTGGACTAGAACAGAGACCCAGTACTTC

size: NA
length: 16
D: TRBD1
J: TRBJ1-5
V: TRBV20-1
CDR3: CSASGLGGHSNQPQHF
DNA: TGCAGTGCTAGTGGGTTAGGGGGCCATAGCAATCAGCCCCAGCATTTT

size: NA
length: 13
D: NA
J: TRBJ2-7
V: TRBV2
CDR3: CASSGGSSYEQYF
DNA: TGTGCCAGCAGTGGTGGCAGCTCCTACGAGCAGTACTTC

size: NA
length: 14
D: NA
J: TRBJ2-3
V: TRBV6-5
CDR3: CASGRTIQTDTQYF
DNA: TGTGCCAGCGGACGAACTATACAGACAGATACGCAGTATTTT

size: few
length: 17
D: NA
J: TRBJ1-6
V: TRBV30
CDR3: CAWSTRPVSSYNSPLHF
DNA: TGTGCCTGGAGTACGAGACCCGTGAGCTCCTATAATTCACCCCTCCACTTT

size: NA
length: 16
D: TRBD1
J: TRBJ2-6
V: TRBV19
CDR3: CASSFYRGSGANVLTF
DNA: TGTGCCAGTAGTTTTTACAGGGGCTCTGGGGCCAACGTCCTGACTTTC

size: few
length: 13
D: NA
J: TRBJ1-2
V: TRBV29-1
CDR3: CSVVPRDIYGYTF
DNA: TGCAGCGTTGTGCCCAGGGACATCTATGGCTACACCTTC

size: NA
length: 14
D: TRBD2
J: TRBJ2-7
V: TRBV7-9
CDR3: CASSSRGGTYEQYF
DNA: TGTGCCAGCAGCTCCCGCGGGGGAACCTACGAGCAGTACTTC

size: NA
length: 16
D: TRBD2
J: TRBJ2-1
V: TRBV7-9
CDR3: CASSPRLAGLGNEQFF
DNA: TGTGCCAGCAGCCCCCGCCTAGCGGGGCTCGGCAATGAGCAGTTCTTC

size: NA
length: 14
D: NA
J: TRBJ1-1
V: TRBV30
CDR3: CAWTPGSSNTEAFF
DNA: TGTGCCTGGACCCCAGGGTCATCGAACACTGAAGCTTTCTTT